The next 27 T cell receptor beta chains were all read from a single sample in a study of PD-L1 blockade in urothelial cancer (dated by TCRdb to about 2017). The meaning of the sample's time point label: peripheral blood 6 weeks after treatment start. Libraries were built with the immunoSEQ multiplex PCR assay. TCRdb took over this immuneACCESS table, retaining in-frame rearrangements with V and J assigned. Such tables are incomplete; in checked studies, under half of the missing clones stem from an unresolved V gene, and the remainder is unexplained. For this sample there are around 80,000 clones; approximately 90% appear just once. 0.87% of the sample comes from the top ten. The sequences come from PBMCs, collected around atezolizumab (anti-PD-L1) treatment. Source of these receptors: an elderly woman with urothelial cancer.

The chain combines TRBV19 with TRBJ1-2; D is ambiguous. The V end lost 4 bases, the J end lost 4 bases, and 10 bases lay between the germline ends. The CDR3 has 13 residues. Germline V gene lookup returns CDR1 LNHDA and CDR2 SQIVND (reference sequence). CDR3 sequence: CASSTTPTYGYTF. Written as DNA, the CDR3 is TGTGCCAGTAGTACGACACCTACCTATGGCTACACCTTC.

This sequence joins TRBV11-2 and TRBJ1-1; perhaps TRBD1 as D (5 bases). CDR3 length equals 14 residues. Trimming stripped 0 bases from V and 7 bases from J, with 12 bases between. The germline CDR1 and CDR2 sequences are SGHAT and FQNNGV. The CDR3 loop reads CASSLEQGPFEAFF. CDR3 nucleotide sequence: TGTGCCAGCAGCTTAGAGCAGGGCCCCTTTGAAGCTTTCTTT.

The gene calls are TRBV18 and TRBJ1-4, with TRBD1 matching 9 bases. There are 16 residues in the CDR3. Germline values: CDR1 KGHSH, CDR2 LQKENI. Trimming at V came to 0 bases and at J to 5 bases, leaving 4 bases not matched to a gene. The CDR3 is CASSPPGQGPNEKLFF. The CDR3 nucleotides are TGTGCCAGCTCACCACCGGGACAGGGTCCCAATGAAAAACTGTTTTTT.

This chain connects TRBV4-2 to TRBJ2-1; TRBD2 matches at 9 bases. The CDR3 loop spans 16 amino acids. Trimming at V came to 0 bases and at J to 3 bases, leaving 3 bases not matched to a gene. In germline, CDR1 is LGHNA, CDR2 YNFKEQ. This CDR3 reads CASSQETSGYYNEQFF. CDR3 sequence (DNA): TGTGCCAGCAGCCAAGAGACTAGCGGATACTACAATGAGCAGTTCTTC.

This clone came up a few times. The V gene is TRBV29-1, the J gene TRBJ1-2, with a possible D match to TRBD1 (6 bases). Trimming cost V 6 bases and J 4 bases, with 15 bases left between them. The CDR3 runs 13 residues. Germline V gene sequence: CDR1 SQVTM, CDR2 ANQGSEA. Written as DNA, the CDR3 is TGCAGCGTCCCAGAACAGGGCGTCTATGGCTACACCTTC. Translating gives CSVPEQGVYGYTF. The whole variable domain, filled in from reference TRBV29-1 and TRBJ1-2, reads SAVISQKPSRDICQRGTSLTIQCQVDSQVTMMFWYRQQPGQSLTLIATANQGSEATYESGFVIDKFPISRPNLTFSTLTVSNMSPEDSSIYLCSVPEQGVYGYTFGSGTRLTVV.

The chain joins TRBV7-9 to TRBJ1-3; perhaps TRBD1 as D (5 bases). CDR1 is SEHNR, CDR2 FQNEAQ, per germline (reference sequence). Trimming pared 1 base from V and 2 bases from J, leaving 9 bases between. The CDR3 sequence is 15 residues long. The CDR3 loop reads CASSLDMGPGNTIYF. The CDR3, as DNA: TGTGCCAGCAGCTTAGATATGGGGCCTGGAAACACCATATATTTT.

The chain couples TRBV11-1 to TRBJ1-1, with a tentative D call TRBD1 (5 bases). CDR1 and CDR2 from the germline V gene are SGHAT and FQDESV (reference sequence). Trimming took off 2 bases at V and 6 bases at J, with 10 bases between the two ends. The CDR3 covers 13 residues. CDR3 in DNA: TGTGCCAGCAGCTTATTTCAGGGTCCTGAAGCTTTCTTT. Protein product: CASSLFQGPEAFF. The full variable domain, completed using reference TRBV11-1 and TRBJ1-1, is EAEVAQSPRYKITEKSQAVAFWCDPISGHATLYWYRQILGQGPELLVQFQDESVVDDSQLPKDRFSAERLKGVDSTLKIQPAELGDSAMYLCASSLFQGPEAFFGQGTRLTVV.

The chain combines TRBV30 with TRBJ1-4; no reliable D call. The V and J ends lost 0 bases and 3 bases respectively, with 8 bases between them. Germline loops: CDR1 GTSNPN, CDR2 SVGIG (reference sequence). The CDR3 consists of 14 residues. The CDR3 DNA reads TGTGCCTGGAGTGTAGGACTGCCTAATGAAAAACTGTTTTTT. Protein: CAWSVGLPNEKLFF.

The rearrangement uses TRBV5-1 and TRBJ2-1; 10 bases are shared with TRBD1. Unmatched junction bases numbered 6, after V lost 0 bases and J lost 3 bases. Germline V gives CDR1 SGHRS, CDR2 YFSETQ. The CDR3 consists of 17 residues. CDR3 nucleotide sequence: TGCGCCAGCAGCTTGGGCGGGACAGGGGATTACTACAATGAGCAGTTCTTC. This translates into CASSLGGTGDYYNEQFF.

This CDR3 is CASSISTGPTAEAFF. CDR3 sequence (DNA): TGTGCCAGCAGTATTTCGACAGGGCCGACGGCTGAAGCTTTCTTT. The chain carries TRBV28 and TRBJ1-1, with 7 bases aligning to TRBD1. Germline-derived CDR1 and CDR2 are MDHEN and SYDVKM. After removal of 5 bases from V and 6 bases from J, the junction contained 12 bases not matched to a gene. CDR3 size: 15 residues.

The CDR3 spells CASSKNLFRGQGGGELFF. For the CDR3, the DNA is TGTGCCAGCAGCAAAAACCTCTTTCGAGGACAGGGTGGCGGGGAGCTGTTTTTT. This chain joins TRBV21-1 and TRBJ2-2; the tabulated D call, TRBD1, remains unverified against the DNA. TRBV21-1 is shown as a pseudogene. The CDR3 is made up of 18 amino acids.

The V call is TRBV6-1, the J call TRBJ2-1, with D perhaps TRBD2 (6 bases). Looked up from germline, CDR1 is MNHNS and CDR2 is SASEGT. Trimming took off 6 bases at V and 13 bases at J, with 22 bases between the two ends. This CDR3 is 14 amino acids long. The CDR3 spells CASSPQGGTREQFF. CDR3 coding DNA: TGTGCCAGCAGCCCCCAAGGCGGGACGAGGGAACAGTTCTTC.

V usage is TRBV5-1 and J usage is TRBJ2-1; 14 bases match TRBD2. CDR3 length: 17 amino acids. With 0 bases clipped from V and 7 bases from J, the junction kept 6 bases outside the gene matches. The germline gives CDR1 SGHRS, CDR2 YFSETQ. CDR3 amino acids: CASSLEGLAGVVNEQFF. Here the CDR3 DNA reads TGCGCCAGCAGCTTGGAGGGACTAGCGGGAGTAGTAAATGAGCAGTTCTTC.

CDR3 sequence reads: CASSYNDTEAFF. Written as DNA, the CDR3 is TGCGCCAGCAGCTACAACGACACTGAAGCTTTCTTT. The chain combines TRBV5-1 with TRBJ1-1; unclear D gene. The germline V gene encodes CDR1 SGHRS and CDR2 YFSETQ. The CDR3 extends over 12 amino acids. Between the trimmed V and J ends, which lost 3 bases and 3 bases, there was a span of 6 bases.

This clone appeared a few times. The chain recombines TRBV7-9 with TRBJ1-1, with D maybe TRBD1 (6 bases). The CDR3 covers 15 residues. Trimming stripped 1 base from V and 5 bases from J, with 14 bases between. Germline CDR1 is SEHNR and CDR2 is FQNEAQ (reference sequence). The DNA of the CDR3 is TGTGCCAGCAGCTTAGTTACAGGGTGGAGTACTGAAGCTTTCTTT. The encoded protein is CASSLVTGWSTEAFF.

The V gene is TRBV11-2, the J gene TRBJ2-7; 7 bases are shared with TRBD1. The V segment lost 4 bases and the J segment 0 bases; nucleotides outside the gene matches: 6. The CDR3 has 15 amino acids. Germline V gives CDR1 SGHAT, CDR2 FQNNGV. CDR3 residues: CASSSRDSPSYEQYF. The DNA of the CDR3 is TGTGCCAGCAGCTCAAGGGACAGCCCCTCCTACGAGCAGTACTTC.

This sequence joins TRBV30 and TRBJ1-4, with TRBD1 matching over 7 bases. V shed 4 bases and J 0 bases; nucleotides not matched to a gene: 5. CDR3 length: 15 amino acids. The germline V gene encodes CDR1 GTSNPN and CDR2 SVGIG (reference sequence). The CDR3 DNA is TGTGCCTGGACCTATGGGACAGCAACTAATGAAAAACTGTTTTTT. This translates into CAWTYGTATNEKLFF.

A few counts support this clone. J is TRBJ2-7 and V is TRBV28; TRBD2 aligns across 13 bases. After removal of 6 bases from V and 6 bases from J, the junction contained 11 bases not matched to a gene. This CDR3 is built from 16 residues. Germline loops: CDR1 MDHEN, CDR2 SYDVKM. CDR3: CASRGGLAGTVSEQYF. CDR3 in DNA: TGTGCCAGCAGGGGGGGACTAGCGGGAACTGTCAGCGAGCAGTACTTC.

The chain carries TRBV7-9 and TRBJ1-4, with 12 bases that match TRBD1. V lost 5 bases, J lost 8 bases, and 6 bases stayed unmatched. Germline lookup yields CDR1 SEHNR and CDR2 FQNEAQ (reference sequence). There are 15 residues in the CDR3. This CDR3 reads CASSPGQGALEKLFF. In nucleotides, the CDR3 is TGTGCCAGCAGCCCGGGACAGGGGGCATTGGAAAAACTGTTTTTT.

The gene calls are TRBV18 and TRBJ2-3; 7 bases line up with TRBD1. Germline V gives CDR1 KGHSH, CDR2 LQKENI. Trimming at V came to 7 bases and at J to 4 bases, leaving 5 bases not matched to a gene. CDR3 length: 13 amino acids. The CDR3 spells CASCTGAADTQYF. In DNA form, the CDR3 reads TGTGCCAGCTGTACAGGGGCGGCAGATACGCAGTATTTT.

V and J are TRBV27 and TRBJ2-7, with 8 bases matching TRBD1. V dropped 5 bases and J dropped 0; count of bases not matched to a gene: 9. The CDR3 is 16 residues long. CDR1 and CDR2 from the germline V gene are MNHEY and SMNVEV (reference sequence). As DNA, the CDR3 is TGTGCCAGCAGTCCAGGGGGCGGTCGGACCTCCTACGAGCAGTACTTC. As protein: CASSPGGGRTSYEQYF.

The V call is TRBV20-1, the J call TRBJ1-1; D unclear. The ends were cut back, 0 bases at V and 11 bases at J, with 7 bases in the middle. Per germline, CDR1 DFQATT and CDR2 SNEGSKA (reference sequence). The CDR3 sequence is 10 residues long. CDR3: CSARDRRAFF. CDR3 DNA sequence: TGCAGTGCTAGAGATCGTCGGGCTTTCTTT.

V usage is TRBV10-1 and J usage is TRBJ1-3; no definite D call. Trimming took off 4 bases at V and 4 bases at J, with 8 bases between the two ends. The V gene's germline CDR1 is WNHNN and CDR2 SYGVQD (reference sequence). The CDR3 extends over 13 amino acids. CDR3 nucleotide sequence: TGCGCCAGCAGTGCGTCCAGAGGAAACACCATATATTTT. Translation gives CASSASRGNTIYF.

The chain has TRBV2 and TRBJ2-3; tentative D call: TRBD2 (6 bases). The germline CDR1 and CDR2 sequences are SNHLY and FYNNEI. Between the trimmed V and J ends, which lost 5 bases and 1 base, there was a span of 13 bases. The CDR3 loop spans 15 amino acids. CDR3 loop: CASSLTGTGTDTQYF. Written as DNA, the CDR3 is TGTGCCAGCAGTCTAACCGGGACTGGCACAGATACGCAGTATTTT.

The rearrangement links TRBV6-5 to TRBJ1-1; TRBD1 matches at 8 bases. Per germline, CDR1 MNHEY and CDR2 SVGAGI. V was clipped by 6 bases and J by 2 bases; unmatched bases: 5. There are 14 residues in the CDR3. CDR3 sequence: CASRRDRGNTEAFF. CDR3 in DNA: TGTGCCAGCAGACGCGACAGGGGTAACACTGAAGCTTTCTTT.

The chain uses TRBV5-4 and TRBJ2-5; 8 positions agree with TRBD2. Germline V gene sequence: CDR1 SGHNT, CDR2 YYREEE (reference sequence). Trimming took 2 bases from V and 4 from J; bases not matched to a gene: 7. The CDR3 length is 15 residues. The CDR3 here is CASSLAGEYGETQYF. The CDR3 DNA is TGTGCCAGCAGCTTAGCGGGAGAGTATGGAGAGACCCAGTACTTC.

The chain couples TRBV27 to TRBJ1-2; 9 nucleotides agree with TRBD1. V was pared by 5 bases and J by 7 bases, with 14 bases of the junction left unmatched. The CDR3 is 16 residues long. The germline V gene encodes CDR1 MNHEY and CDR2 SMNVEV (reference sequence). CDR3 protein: CASSPPPSTGGSGYTF. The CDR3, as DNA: TGTGCCAGCAGTCCGCCCCCCTCGACAGGGGGGTCTGGCTACACCTTC.